This TCR beta chain comes out of a study of preoperative IRX-2 immunotherapy in early breast cancer. The repertoire was sequenced with immunoSEQ multiplex PCR; TCRdb's copy has only in-frame clones and lacks some. This table holds about 3,300 clones, approximately 69% found once. The CDR3 runs 13 residues. V was pared by 4 bases and J by 6 bases, with 13 bases between. In germline, CDR1 is MDHEN, CDR2 SYDVKM. Treatment in this sample: preoperative locoregional IRX-2 cytokine immunotherapy. This chain connects TRBV28 to TRBJ2-7, with D possibly being TRBD1 (6 bases). Sequenced here: tumor tissue, sampled before IRX-2 immunotherapy. The source of this sequence is a human donor with breast cancer. The CDR3 coding sequence is TGTGCCAGCAGTTACGCAGGGGCCAGCGAGCAGTACTTC. The encoded protein is CASSYAGASEQYF.